This T cell receptor beta chain was retrieved from a study of blood T cell repertoires in COVID-19. Study at large: Spain, Italy and the United States supplied samples that represented acute and convalescent COVID-19. T cells, B-cell-depleted T cells, or PBMCs supplied cDNA or gDNA.

V shed 1 base, J shed 6 bases, and the junction held 5 bases outside the gene matches. The CDR3 is 14 residues long. CDR1 is SEHNR and CDR2 is FQNEAQ in the germline V gene (reference sequence). Authors' processing steps: Quantification of nucleated cells was approximated via reference gene primer amplification. Data came from immunoSEQ multiplex PCR; TCRdb stores just in-frame clones and leaves some out. That table is the source of V, J and clone size, and D and trimming were worked out from the DNA. The repertoire holds fewer than 70,000 clones, 75% to 95% seen once, with about 9.7% in the top ten.

V gene TRBV7-9 combines with J gene TRBJ1-2, with 7 bases matching TRBD1. The sample comprised peripheral blood. This TCR derives from an elderly woman with active COVID-19. Here the CDR3 reads CASSLETGLDGYTF. For the CDR3, the DNA is TGTGCCAGCAGCTTAGAGACAGGGCTGGATGGCTACACCTTC.